The present T cell receptor beta chain was sequenced within a study of T-cell memory formation after mild COVID-19. Study outcomes and limitations: Day 15 to 85 contracting clones showed balanced CD4/CD8; later expanders leaned CD4+. Shrinking CD4+ clones were chiefly CM and EM; CD8+ ones were chiefly EMRA. There was no confirmation that second-wave clones peaking on day 37 were SARS-CoV-2 specific.

MiXCR was run by TCRdb on the 5' RACE reads, yielding one entry per CDR3 protein. The sample records 300,000 to 350,000 distinct CDR3 sequences, just under 20% being singletons. Concerning this clonotype itself: Its antigen is undetermined.

Material: PBMCs or a T cell subset sorted from them (not recorded which). This TCR came from a man in his late teens or twenties who had mild COVID-19 (a few samples of this study predate the infection). Cell type and time point are not known.

The CDR3 protein is CASRPEVNEQYF. The CDR3, as DNA: TGTGCCAGTCGACCGGAGGTGAACGAGCAGTACTTC. The rearrangement uses TRBV6-6 and TRBJ2-7, with a possible D match to TRBD2 (5 bases). CDR1 is MNHNY, CDR2 SVGAGI, per germline (reference sequence). V lost 9 bases and J lost 5, with 14 bases in between. This CDR3 has 12 amino acids.